This T cell receptor beta chain was found in a study of cytomegalovirus exposure and HLA in healthy donors (dated by TCRdb to 2016 to 2017). At the level of the whole study: A later analysis indicated that the 95 to 150 validation repertoires were generated on the platform also employed for the 666 repertoires of the first cohort. The study aimed to test whether signatures of past pathogen exposure could be identified by cataloging public T cell receptors. Besides the first cohort of approximately 670 subjects, a separate validation cohort made up of about 120 different subjects was used. To predict cytomegalovirus infection status, the study brought together high-throughput TCR immunosequencing, statistical association of individual TCRs with disease status, and machine learning.

Libraries were prepared through the immunoSEQ multiplex PCR assay. On the study's bioinformatics: A statistical classification framework was built for diagnosing cytomegalovirus status from the catalog of TCR beta chain sequences. In its TCRdb copy, this immuneACCESS table keeps in-frame sequences only and misses some clones. Where compared with another copy, unresolved V genes explain less than half of these, and the others have no known cause. That table furnishes V, J and clone size, whereas the DNA furnished D and trimming. Recorded for this sample are fewer than 60,000 clones; 93% of them occurred a single time. The ten top clones hold 1.5% to 2% of the sample. What the authors observed across the whole study: A later analysis had no HLA typing for the validation cohort, so co-occurrence there was scored across all 120 or so repertoires. A few of the identified cytomegalovirus-associated TCR beta chains were confirmed in vitro to be specific for cytomegalovirus antigens. The classifier was reported to diagnose cytomegalovirus status with high specificity and sensitivity in both the original and validation cohorts. Across donors, most TCR sequences were observed very rarely, whereas some public TCRs were present in many individuals. Of the cluster scores, 85% to 95% were above 0 in a later analysis, which found that TCRs clustered in the first cohort also tended to co-occur in the 90 to 150 validation repertoires. The study listed approximately 150 TCR beta chains as associated with cytomegalovirus. It was suggested by the authors that the approach could potentially be generalized to other disease states and immunological phenotypes.

The donors were included in the validation cohort of 90 to 150 subjects, a group kept apart from the roughly 670-subject first cohort. Concerning this clone: Its antigen has not been determined. No much larger clone exists at a distance of one base, and base qualities are not known.

The clonotype was recovered from a woman aged 18-29 years in good health and CMV-seropositive. Material for sequencing was PBMCs.

The nucleotide sequence reads as follows: TGCGCCAGCAGCTTGGAGAGAAACAATGAGCAGTTCTTC. Translated, it gives CASSLERNNEQFF. The chain is assembled from TRBV5-1 and TRBJ2-1; a confident D gene designation cannot be given. The CDR3 starts with the cysteine, ends with the phenylalanine, and has 13 residues. The DNA shown is the 39-base CDR3, in frame from base 1. The CDR1 and CDR2 encoded by the germline V gene are SGHRS and YFSETQ. At the junction V is shortened by 0 bases and J by 5 bases, with 6 bases in between.